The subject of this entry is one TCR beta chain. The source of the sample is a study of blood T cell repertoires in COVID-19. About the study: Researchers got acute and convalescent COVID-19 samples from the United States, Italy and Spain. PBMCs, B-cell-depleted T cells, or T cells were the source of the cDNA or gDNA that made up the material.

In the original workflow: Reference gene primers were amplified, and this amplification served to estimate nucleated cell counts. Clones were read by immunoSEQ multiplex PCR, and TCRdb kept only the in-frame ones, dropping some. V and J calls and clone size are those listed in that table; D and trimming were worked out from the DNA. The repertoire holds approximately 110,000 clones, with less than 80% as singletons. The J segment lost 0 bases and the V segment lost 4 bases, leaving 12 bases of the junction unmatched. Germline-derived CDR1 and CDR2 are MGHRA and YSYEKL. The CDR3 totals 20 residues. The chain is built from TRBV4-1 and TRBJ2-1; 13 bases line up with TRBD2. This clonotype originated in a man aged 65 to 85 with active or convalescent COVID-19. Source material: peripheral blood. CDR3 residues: CASSPRGTSGNRGSYNEQFF. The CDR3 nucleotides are TGCGCCAGCAGCCCCAGGGGGACTAGCGGGAACAGGGGCTCCTACAATGAGCAGTTCTTC.